Following are 21 T cell receptor beta chains from one sample sequenced in a study of molecular identifiers for immune sequencing clone quantification. Via MiXCR, TCRdb re-called the PCR reads, giving one row per CDR3 protein. The sample shows approximately 500,000 distinct CDR3 sequences, around 23% of them seen only once. The sample taken for sequencing was naive CD8+ T cells from blood, with Jurkat cell RNA spiked in. As for subset: FACS-sorted CD8+CD4-CCR7+CD45RA+ naive T cells. The origin of the receptors is a human donor in good health. Some libraries in this study had Jurkat cell RNA spiked in.

This clonotype was detected ten times or more. This chain joins TRBV28 and TRBJ2-7; D is ambiguous. The V and J ends lost 1 base and 0 bases respectively, with 10 bases between them. CDR3 length equals 15 residues. CDR1 and CDR2 from the germline V gene are MDHEN and SYDVKM. The CDR3 DNA sequence: TGTGCCAGCAGTTTATCCATAAGGAGCTCCTACGAGCAGTACTTC. As protein: CASSLSIRSSYEQYF.

This clonotype has ten or more counts. This rearrangement joins TRBV4-1 to TRBJ2-7; tentative D call: TRBD1 (5 bases). CDR1 is MGHRA, CDR2 YSYEKL, per germline. The ends were cut back, 0 bases at V and 4 bases at J, with 13 bases in the middle. The CDR3 sequence is 15 residues long. The CDR3 region is CASSQDRAVLYEQYF. The CDR3 DNA is TGCGCCAGCAGCCAAGACAGGGCTGTGCTGTACGAGCAGTACTTC.

This clonotype was recorded a few times. The rearrangement links TRBV20-1 to TRBJ2-5, with a possible D match to TRBD1 (5 bases). CDR1 and CDR2 from the germline V gene are DFQATT and SNEGSKA (reference sequence). CDR3 length: 11 residues. V was pared by 5 bases and J by 5 bases, with 9 bases between. As DNA, the CDR3 is TGCAGTGCTGGATACAGGGAGACCCAGTACTTC. Amino acid sequence: CSAGYRETQYF.

This clonotype has more than one count but fewer than ten. J is TRBJ2-7 and V is TRBV12-3 or TRBV12-4; D could derive from TRBD1 or TRBD2 (5 bases each). The ends were cut back, 3 bases at V and 12 bases at J, with 15 bases in the middle. This CDR3 is built from 12 residues. CDR3 sequence: CASSFEGQLRYF. The CDR3 bases are TGTGCCAGCAGTTTTGAGGGGCAGCTAAGGTACTTC.

The chain carries TRBV11-2 and TRBJ1-1; no firm D call. This CDR3 has 13 residues. Germline V lookup: CDR1 SGHAT, CDR2 FQNNGV. V lost 5 bases to trimming and J lost 2 bases, with 9 bases between them. The CDR3 spells CASSPGFNTEAFF. CDR3 sequence (DNA): TGTGCCAGCAGCCCCGGTTTCAACACTGAAGCTTTCTTT.

Comments on this clonotype: Possible read error: a much larger clone is one base away. The chain employs TRBV27 and TRBJ2-3; 7 bases align to TRBD2. After removal of 4 bases from V and 11 bases from J, the junction contained 9 bases not matched to a gene. The germline V gene has CDR1 MNHEY and CDR2 SMNVEV (reference sequence). CDR3 length: 13 amino acids. In DNA, the CDR3 is TGTGCCAGCAGTTCGCGACTAGCTGAGATGCAGTATTTT. It is translated as CASSSRLAEMQYF.

This clonotype appeared many times. V gene TRBV12-3 or TRBV12-4 combines with J gene TRBJ2-7; the match to TRBD1 covers 7 bases. V shed 9 bases and J 2 bases; nucleotides not matched to a gene: 1. The CDR3 is made up of 11 amino acids. Here the CDR3 DNA reads TGTGCCAGTGGACAGGCCTACGAGCAGTACTTC. It is translated as CASGQAYEQYF.

This clonotype has more than one count but fewer than ten. The V and J genes are TRBV7-9 and TRBJ2-2; D may be TRBD1 or TRBD2 (5 bases each). Germline V CDR1 and CDR2: SEHNR, FQNEAQ (reference sequence). The V end lost 7 bases, the J end lost 6 bases, and 15 bases lay between the germline ends. This CDR3 contains 14 residues. CDR3 coding DNA: TGTGCCAGCACCTCTAGCAGGGCTCCCGGGGAGCTGTTTTTT. This gives the protein CASTSSRAPGELFF.

This clonotype was detected only once. This clone may be a read error of a much larger clone one base away. The chain employs TRBV7-6 and TRBJ2-2; possibly TRBD2 for D (5 bases). CDR1 is SGHVS, CDR2 FNYEAQ, per germline. The CDR3 totals 16 residues. CDR3 region: CVSSLSGGALSGELFF. CDR3 in DNA: TGTGTCAGCAGTTTGAGCGGCGGAGCTTTGAGCGGGGAGCTGTTTTTT.

This clonotype showed up just a few times. The V call is TRBV29-1, the J call TRBJ2-1; 7 nucleotides line up with TRBD2. After removal of 7 bases from V and 1 base from J, the junction contained 19 bases not matched to a gene. CDR3 size: 18 residues. Per germline, CDR1 SQVTM and CDR2 ANQGSEA. Here the CDR3 DNA reads TGCAGCGCCGAACCTTTTGTGGGAGGGCCGGGATCCTACAATGAGCAGTTCTTC. This sequence encodes CSAEPFVGGPGSYNEQFF.

The chain has TRBV5-6 and TRBJ2-1; possibly TRBD1 for D (7 bases). V was shortened by 2 bases and J by 2 bases, with 20 bases between the two germline ends. Germline V lookup: CDR1 SGHDT, CDR2 YYEEEE. This CDR3 region has 18 residues. The CDR3 loop is CASSFSFGAGQTYNEQFF. In nucleotides, the CDR3 is TGTGCCAGCAGCTTTAGTTTCGGCGCGGGACAGACCTACAATGAGCAGTTCTTC.

The chain recombines TRBV19 with TRBJ2-3; 8 bases match TRBD2. CDR1 and CDR2 (germline): LNHDA, SQIVND (reference sequence). CDR3 length: 15 residues. Unmatched junction bases numbered 11, after V lost 6 bases and J lost 6 bases. CDR3 region: CASRRTSRRGDTQYF. CDR3 sequence (DNA): TGTGCCAGTAGGAGGACTAGCAGGAGAGGTGATACGCAGTATTTT.

This clonotype was observed many times. The V and J genes are TRBV14 and TRBJ2-2, with a weak D call TRBD2 (5 bases). Germline V gene lookup returns CDR1 SGHDN and CDR2 FVKESK. Between the trimmed V and J ends, which lost 0 bases and 0 bases, there was a span of 11 bases. This CDR3 has 17 residues. The CDR3: CASSQEMDSPNTGELFF. The CDR3 DNA sequence: TGTGCCAGCAGCCAAGAAATGGACTCGCCGAACACCGGGGAGCTGTTTTTT.

As regards this clonotype: An end of the junction differs from the germline gene, which may be a read error. The chain couples TRBV2 to TRBJ2-3, with 9 bases identical to TRBD2. The CDR3 consists of 17 residues. The germline gives CDR1 SNHLY, CDR2 FYNNEI. The CDR3 reads CARSEPAGGPLAAPPYF. The CDR3, as DNA: TGTGCCCGCAGTGAACCAGCGGGGGGTCCCCTGGCCGCTCCGCCGTATTTT.

The chain recombines TRBV4-1 with TRBJ2-7; 9 nucleotides match TRBD1. The CDR3 loop spans 15 amino acids. The ends lost 8 bases at V and 0 bases at J; junction bases unmatched: 8. CDR1 is MGHRA, CDR2 YSYEKL, per germline. In DNA, the CDR3 is TGCGCCAGCGGACTAATGGACAGGGGCTCCTACGAGCAGTACTTC. This gives the protein CASGLMDRGSYEQYF.

This chain joins TRBV7-9 and TRBJ2-7; tentatively, D is TRBD1 (5 bases). CDR3 length equals 17 residues. The germline V and J ends were trimmed by 2 bases and 1 base, with 18 bases remaining between them. CDR1 and CDR2 (germline): SEHNR, FQNEAQ (reference sequence). The CDR3 coding sequence is TGTGCCAGCAGCTTATTTCCCCCCGAAGGGGAATCCTACGAGCAGTACTTC. Protein: CASSLFPPEGESYEQYF.

This clonotype came up a few times. The gene calls are TRBV19 and TRBJ2-7; D possibly uses TRBD1 or TRBD2 (5 bases each). The V and J ends lost 3 bases and 0 bases respectively, with 12 bases between them. Germline CDR1 reads LNHDA; CDR2 reads SQIVND (reference sequence). The CDR3 consists of 15 residues. The CDR3 here is CASSMGPRSSYEQYF. DNA of the CDR3: TGTGCCAGTAGTATGGGACCGAGAAGCTCCTACGAGCAGTACTTC.

This clonotype was found a few times. The CDR3 is CASSQGTNTDGYTF. The CDR3 DNA sequence: TGTGCCAGCAGCCAAGGGACAAATACGGATGGCTACACCTTC. The chain combines TRBV3-1 with TRBJ1-2; weak D call: TRBD1 (5 bases). Germline V gene data show CDR1 as LGHDT and CDR2 as YNNKEL (reference sequence). This CDR3 is 14 amino acids long. V was trimmed by 1 base and J by 6 bases, leaving 12 bases between them. The complete variable domain, with remaining parts taken from reference TRBV3-1 and TRBJ1-2, reads DTAVSQTPKYLVTQMGNDKSIKCEQNLGHDTMYWYKQDSKKFLKIMFSYNNKELIINETVPNRFSPKSPDKAHLNLHINSLELGDSAVYFCASSQGTNTDGYTFGSGTRLTVV.

This clonotype was seen repeatedly, ten times or more. The chain is built from TRBV7-9 and TRBJ2-3, with 7 bases aligning to TRBD2. CDR3 length: 16 residues. J gave up 4 bases and V 5 bases, and 12 bases lay outside the gene matches. Germline V gene data show CDR1 as SEHNR and CDR2 as FQNEAQ (reference sequence). CDR3 coding DNA: TGTGCCAGCAGCCCAACAAGCGGGACCCGCGCAGATACGCAGTATTTT. This sequence encodes CASSPTSGTRADTQYF.

Many counts were recorded for this clonotype. Here the CDR3 reads CASSLRGRDYEQYF. The CDR3 bases are TGTGCCAGCAGCTTGCGCGGGAGAGACTACGAGCAGTACTTC. The chain employs TRBV5-4 and TRBJ2-7; 7 bases agree with TRBD2. The ends lost 1 base at V and 3 bases at J; junction bases unmatched: 4. The germline V gene has CDR1 SGHNT and CDR2 YYREEE (reference sequence). The CDR3 runs to 14 residues.

As to this clonotype: The CDR3 end shows no conserved phenylalanine or tryptophan, and so a read error is likely. J is TRBJ2-3 and V is TRBV7-2; D might be TRBD1 or TRBD2, each matching 5 bases. The CDR3 extends over 16 amino acids. CDR1 and CDR2 from the germline V gene are SGHTA and FQGNSA. Trimming stripped 5 bases from V and 4 bases from J, with 19 bases between. The DNA for the CDR3 is TGTGCCAGCAGCCAAGTACTATGGGGGAGCGCAGATACGCAGTATTTA. Protein: CASSQVLWGSADTQYL.